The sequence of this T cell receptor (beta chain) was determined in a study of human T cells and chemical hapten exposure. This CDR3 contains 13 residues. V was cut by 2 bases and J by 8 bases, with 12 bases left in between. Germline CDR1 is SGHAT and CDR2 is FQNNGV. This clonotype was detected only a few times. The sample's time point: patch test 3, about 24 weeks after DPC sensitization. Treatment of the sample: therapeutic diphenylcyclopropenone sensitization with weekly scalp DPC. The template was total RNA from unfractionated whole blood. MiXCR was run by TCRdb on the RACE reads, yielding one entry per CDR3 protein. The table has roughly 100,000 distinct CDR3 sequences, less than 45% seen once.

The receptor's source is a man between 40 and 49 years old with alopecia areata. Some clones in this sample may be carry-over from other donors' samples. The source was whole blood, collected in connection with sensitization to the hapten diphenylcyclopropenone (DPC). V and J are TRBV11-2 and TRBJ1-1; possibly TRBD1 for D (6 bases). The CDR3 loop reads CASSLFDQGEAFF. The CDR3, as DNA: TGTGCCAGCAGCTTATTCGACCAGGGGGAAGCTTTCTTT.